This TCR beta chain was identified in a study of identical twins. This clonotype was detected many times. Its antigen is not known. Germline V gene lookup returns CDR1 MGHRA and CDR2 YSYEKL. There are 15 residues in the CDR3. The V end lost 0 bases, the J end lost 3 bases, and 12 bases lay between the germline ends. Study-level points and caveats: Insertions were reduced in abundant cord blood beta clonotypes but not in memory repertoires. Beta out-of-frame sequences showed weaker excess sharing between twins.

In TCRdb, the 5' RACE reads were re-called with MiXCR into one record per CDR3 protein. The sample has roughly 250,000 distinct CDR3 sequences, approximately 7% seen once. The same data also went into a second study, on yellow fever vaccine responses in identical twins. Per that study: Twins reportedly had a vaccine T cell response that seemed partly convergent, partly personalized.

This clonotype was sampled from a young woman in good health. What was sequenced was memory (CD45RO+) T cells sorted from blood. J is TRBJ2-7 and V is TRBV4-1; no clear D gene. CDR3 bases: TGCGCCAGCAGCCAAGATGGTGGCGCTAGCTACGAGCAGTACTTC. It specifies CASSQDGGASYEQYF.